Listed below are T cell receptor beta chains from one sample, sequenced in a study of blood T cells in healthy people across ages. From the 5' RACE reads, TCRdb called clonotypes with MiXCR, one entry per CDR3 protein. The repertoire holds about 1.6 million distinct CDR3 sequences, with about 31% as singletons. Sequencing was carried out using blood. The receptors shown here come from a woman aged 30 to 39 in good health. Each CDR3 is given with its conserved first and last residue.

v_gene	j_gene	CDR3aa
TRBV18	TRBJ2-6	CASSPAKGPSGANVLTF
TRBV6-6	TRBJ2-7	CASRPGTGIYEQYF
TRBV7-2	TRBJ1-1	CASSLVDWFGGTEAFF
TRBV11-2	TRBJ1-5	CASSNALRGNYNQPQHF
TRBV20-1	TRBJ2-7	CSAPDSYSYEQYF
TRBV20-1	TRBJ2-7	CSAPGPFSFEQYF
TRBV7-9	TRBJ1-2	CASSPTQRNYGYTF
TRBV6-1	TRBJ2-1	CASSEALGLNNEQFF
TRBV2	TRBJ1-6	CASRGVPNSPLHF
TRBV2	TRBJ2-7	CASRDRYRYEQYF
TRBV6-2/TRBV6-3	TRBJ1-1	CASGRLGQGDTEAFF
TRBV20-1	TRBJ2-1	CSAIPDFYNEQFF
TRBV7-7	TRBJ2-2	CASSTPSGATGELFF
TRBV29-1	TRBJ1-2	CSVEDPAGPYGYTF
TRBV28	TRBJ2-1	CASSFLSGARDEQFF
TRBV7-9	TRBJ1-6	CASSWDRAYGSPLHF
TRBV5-1	TRBJ2-3	CASSLVGQGVDTQYF
TRBV4-1	NA	CASSQESASGSYEQYF
TRBV19	TRBJ2-7	CASSIGGRSYEQYF
TRBV28	TRBJ2-1	CASSLYSGGTYNEQFF
TRBV2	TRBJ1-1	CASTLIGGTEAFF
TRBV4-1	TRBJ2-1	CASSQDIGYGHNEQFF
TRBV6-5	TRBJ2-7	CASSWGWGNEQYF
TRBV10-3	TRBJ2-3	CATRQGTSTDTQYF
TRBV4-1	TRBJ2-2	CASSQPGGSGELFF
TRBV7-9	TRBJ1-2	CASRGGMGQGSHGYTF
TRBV11-2	TRBJ1-1	CASTLTQGPGGAEAFF
TRBV11-2	TRBJ1-4	CASSLLAGTGEKLFF
TRBV20-1	TRBJ2-1	CGARGLKASSYNEQFF
TRBV5-1	TRBJ2-1	CASSLIGVPDNEQFF
TRBV30	TRBJ1-2	CAWSAGLRGLNYGYTF
TRBV6-6	TRBJ1-2	CASSPRGNGYTF
TRBV4-1	TRBJ1-4	CASSQTDRRGANEKLFF
TRBV7-2	TRBJ2-1	CASSPSGTLNEQFF
TRBV20-1	TRBJ2-5	CSAPFAASPGETQYF
TRBV7-6	TRBJ1-4	CASSARQGFEEKLFF
TRBV4-2	TRBJ2-3	CASSQVEAGPDTQYF
TRBV6-6	TRBJ2-3	CASSQKADTQYF
TRBV5-1	TRBJ2-1	CASSPTSGPYNEQFF
TRBV10-3	TRBJ1-4	CAISETVINNEKLFF
TRBV27	TRBJ1-2	CASNTILGPNYGYTF
TRBV5-1	TRBJ2-7	CASSPERPGQGNREQYF
TRBV11-2	TRBJ2-3	CASSLNLAGGLGTDTQYF
TRBV4-1	TRBJ1-4	CASSQDLTGVNEKLFF
TRBV4-1	TRBJ1-1	CASSPQGAGGPNTEAFF
TRBV3-1	TRBJ2-1	CASSQDIVYNEQFF